These T cell receptor beta chains were read from a single sample in a study of blood T cells in healthy people across ages. Each CDR3 protein is one row after TCRdb ran MiXCR on the 5' RACE reads. The sample includes around 1,800,000 distinct CDR3 sequences, around 40% of them seen just once. The sequencing sample was made of blood. The receptors here all came from a human donor in good health. Each CDR3 is given with its conserved first and last residue. The order of the fields is CDR3 DNA, CDR3 protein, clone size, J gene, D gene, V gene. D genes are given only for firm matches. Clone sizes are given selectively: once, few, many, or a class where the clone is expanded.

DNA: TGTGCCAGCAGTGACTCCCGGGGTTTAAACTATGGCTACACCTTC; CDR3: CASSDSRGLNYGYTF; size: -; J: TRBJ1-2; D: -; V: TRBV6-6
DNA: TGTGCCAGCACACGGGGGACTAGCGGGGCGGTAGGGCAGTTCTTC; CDR3: CASTRGTSGAVGQFF; size: -; J: TRBJ2-1; D: TRBD2; V: TRBV6-2/TRBV6-3
DNA: TGTGCCAGCAGCATAGGGACAGGGAGTACCCAGCTCGAAGAGACCCAGTACTTC; CDR3: CASSIGTGSTQLEETQYF; size: -; J: TRBJ2-5; D: TRBD1; V: TRBV28
DNA: TGCAGTGCTACTTCCGGGGGACTAGCGGGGGATGAGCAGTTCTTC; CDR3: CSATSGGLAGDEQFF; size: -; J: TRBJ2-1; D: TRBD2; V: TRBV20-1
DNA: TGTGCCAGCAGTTTATGGAGGGGGGGAGCTAACTATGGCTACACCTTC; CDR3: CASSLWRGGANYGYTF; size: few; J: TRBJ1-2; D: -; V: TRBV27
DNA: TGTGCCAGCAGCGTCGGCAGCGGGGGGGCCGCGGAGACCCAGTACTTC; CDR3: CASSVGSGGAAETQYF; size: -; J: TRBJ2-5; D: TRBD2; V: TRBV9
DNA: TGTGCCAACAGCAAACTACAGGGACCTAGCACAGATACGCAGTATTTT; CDR3: CANSKLQGPSTDTQYF; size: -; J: TRBJ2-3; D: -; V: TRBV9
DNA: TGTGCCAGCAGCCAAGAGTCCGGGACAGGGTCGTTCTTC; CDR3: CASSQESGTGSFF; size: -; J: TRBJ2-1; D: TRBD1; V: TRBV3-1
DNA: TGTGCCAGCATGGGTCCGGCGAGCTCCTATAATTCACCCCTCCACTTT; CDR3: CASMGPASSYNSPLHF; size: once; J: TRBJ1-6; D: -; V: TRBV28
DNA: TGTGCCAGTTCCACAACTAGCGCCCTCACAGATACGCAGTATTTT; CDR3: CASSTTSALTDTQYF; size: -; J: TRBJ2-3; D: TRBD2; V: TRBV27
DNA: TGTGCCAGCAGCCACGCCGACGGGAGAAAAGAGACCCAGTACTTC; CDR3: CASSHADGRKETQYF; size: few; J: TRBJ2-5; D: -; V: TRBV11-3
DNA: TGTGCCAGCAGCTTATCACCGTCGTGGCCGGGGCCCCAGCATTTT; CDR3: CASSLSPSWPGPQHF; size: -; J: TRBJ1-5; D: -; V: TRBV7-2
DNA: TGCGCCAGCAGCCTGCCGGACAGGGGCAATGGCTACACCTTC; CDR3: CASSLPDRGNGYTF; size: -; J: TRBJ1-2; D: TRBD1; V: TRBV5-1
DNA: TGCAGTGCCAATGGGCTGAACTATGGCTACACCTTC; CDR3: CSANGLNYGYTF; size: -; J: TRBJ1-2; D: -; V: TRBV20-1
DNA: TGTGCCATCAGTTCCCTAAGGGGGGAATCGGCTGAAGCTTTCTTT; CDR3: CAISSLRGESAEAFF; size: -; J: TRBJ1-1; D: -; V: TRBV10-3
DNA: TGCAGCGCCGGGACTAGCAGGTCAGCAGATACGCAGTATTTT; CDR3: CSAGTSRSADTQYF; size: few; J: TRBJ2-3; D: TRBD2; V: TRBV29-1
DNA: TGTGCCAGCACCAGACAGGGGGGCGAAGCTTTCTTT; CDR3: CASTRQGGEAFF; size: -; J: TRBJ1-1; D: TRBD1; V: TRBV6-6
DNA: TGTGCCAGCAGCTTGAATGAACTAGCGGGGAACACAGATACGCAGTATTTT; CDR3: CASSLNELAGNTDTQYF; size: -; J: TRBJ2-3; D: TRBD2; V: TRBV11-1
DNA: TGCGCCAGCAGCGCAAATAGGACTAGCGGGGGGGTCAAGAGCGCAGATACGCAGTATTTT; CDR3: CASSANRTSGGVKSADTQYF; size: -; J: TRBJ2-3; D: TRBD2; V: TRBV5-1
DNA: TGTGCCGGCAACCAAGAGGGGTCCCCCTATGGCTACACCTTC; CDR3: CAGNQEGSPYGYTF; size: -; J: TRBJ1-2; D: -; V: TRBV6-5
DNA: TGCGCCAGCAGCTTGGACCTTAGCGGGGGCGCCACCGGGGAGCTGTTTTTT; CDR3: CASSLDLSGGATGELFF; size: -; J: TRBJ2-2; D: TRBD2; V: TRBV5-1
DNA: TGTGCCAGCAGTCCTACGGGGGAACTTCGAGAGACCCAGTACTTC; CDR3: CASSPTGELRETQYF; size: -; J: TRBJ2-5; D: -; V: TRBV12-3/TRBV12-4
DNA: TGCAGCGTTGAAAGTAGCGGGCCTGCCTACAATGAGCAGTTCTTC; CDR3: CSVESSGPAYNEQFF; size: few; J: TRBJ2-1; D: TRBD2; V: TRBV29-1
DNA: TGTGCCAGCAGCTTGCGACAGGCGGCCCATCAGCCCCAGCATTTT; CDR3: CASSLRQAAHQPQHF; size: -; J: TRBJ1-5; D: -; V: TRBV7-2
DNA: TGTGCCAGCAGCGTAGATTACGGGGGCGACTATGGCTACACCTTC; CDR3: CASSVDYGGDYGYTF; size: many; J: TRBJ1-2; D: -; V: TRBV9
DNA: TGTGCCAGCAGTAAAAACACAGGTACGCAGTATTTT; CDR3: CASSKNTGTQYF; size: -; J: TRBJ2-3; D: -; V: TRBV7-6
DNA: TGCGCCAGCAGCCAAGTTCCGCGGGGGAACAATGAGCAGTTCTTC; CDR3: CASSQVPRGNNEQFF; size: few; J: TRBJ2-1; D: TRBD2; V: TRBV4-1
DNA: TGTGCCAGCAGCTTCGCCTTAGGAGGAAACACTGAAGCTTTCTTT; CDR3: CASSFALGGNTEAFF; size: -; J: TRBJ1-1; D: -; V: TRBV7-9
DNA: TGTGCCAGCAGCGCACAGGGTATCTATGGCTACACCTTC; CDR3: CASSAQGIYGYTF; size: many; J: TRBJ1-2; D: -; V: TRBV7-2
DNA: TGTGCCAGCAGCGTAGTTAGCGGGGGGCCCACAGATACGCAGTATTTT; CDR3: CASSVVSGGPTDTQYF; size: -; J: TRBJ2-3; D: TRBD2; V: TRBV9
DNA: TGTGCCAGCAGCGCAACCGGGGGCGCGACGGACTATGGCTACACCTTC; CDR3: CASSATGGATDYGYTF; size: -; J: TRBJ1-2; D: -; V: TRBV3-1
DNA: TGTGCCAGCAGAAGACAGGGACTCTATGGCTACACCTTC; CDR3: CASRRQGLYGYTF; size: -; J: TRBJ1-2; D: TRBD1; V: TRBV6-1
DNA: TGTGCCAGCAGCTTAGGACTAGCGGGGGGGTTGTTCTTC; CDR3: CASSLGLAGGLFF; size: -; J: TRBJ2-1; D: TRBD2; V: TRBV7-2
DNA: TGTGCCAGCAGTTACGGACCGGAAGGGGCAGATACGCAGTATTTT; CDR3: CASSYGPEGADTQYF; size: -; J: TRBJ2-3; D: -; V: TRBV6-2/TRBV6-3
DNA: TGTGCCAGCAGCCCCCAGGCTCGGGGAGGGCAGGGCTACACCTTC; CDR3: CASSPQARGGQGYTF; size: -; J: TRBJ1-2; D: -; V: TRBV7-2
DNA: TGTGCCAGCAGCTTCTCCGGGGCCTTCTCAGATACGCAGTATTTT; CDR3: CASSFSGAFSDTQYF; size: few; J: TRBJ2-3; D: -; V: TRBV7-9
DNA: TGTGCCAGCAGTCCCGGACCGGTCACAGATACGCAGTATTTT; CDR3: CASSPGPVTDTQYF; size: many; J: TRBJ2-3; D: -; V: TRBV28
DNA: TGTGCCAGCAGCCGAGCCCCGGGACAGGGCCTTGGCTACACCTTC; CDR3: CASSRAPGQGLGYTF; size: -; J: TRBJ1-2; D: TRBD1; V: TRBV3-1
DNA: TGTGCCAGCTATCGTGGGGGCCTAAACACTGAAGCTTTCTTT; CDR3: CASYRGGLNTEAFF; size: -; J: TRBJ1-1; D: -; V: TRBV6-5
DNA: TGTGCCAGCAGCGTAGCTACGGGACAATACTACGAGCAGTACTTC; CDR3: CASSVATGQYYEQYF; size: -; J: TRBJ2-7; D: -; V: TRBV9
DNA: TGCAGTGCGAATACCGGGAGCAGCTACGAGCAGTACTTC; CDR3: CSANTGSSYEQYF; size: few; J: TRBJ2-7; D: -; V: TRBV20-1
DNA: TGTGCCAGCAGTTCCGGGACAAAGGAAAAACTGTTTTTT; CDR3: CASSSGTKEKLFF; size: few; J: TRBJ1-4; D: -; V: TRBV12-3/TRBV12-4
DNA: TGTGCCAGCAGTCCAGCGCTCCCAGGGGGCGTCTACGAGCAGTACTTC; CDR3: CASSPALPGGVYEQYF; size: -; J: TRBJ2-7; D: TRBD1; V: TRBV27
DNA: TGTGCCAGCAGCTTGGGTCCAATTAGCACAGATACGCAGTATTTT; CDR3: CASSLGPISTDTQYF; size: -; J: TRBJ2-3; D: -; V: TRBV5-6
DNA: TGCGCCAGCAGCATGGATGGGGGGACGAGTCAGTTCTTC; CDR3: CASSMDGGTSQFF; size: -; J: TRBJ2-1; D: -; V: TRBV5-1
DNA: TGTGCCACCAGTGACCGCGGGACCAGATTCAATGAGCAGTTCTTC; CDR3: CATSDRGTRFNEQFF; size: -; J: TRBJ2-1; D: -; V: TRBV24-1
DNA: TGTGCCAGCAGCCCACCGACGGGGAGTGACTATGGCTACACCTTC; CDR3: CASSPPTGSDYGYTF; size: -; J: TRBJ1-2; D: -; V: TRBV7-9
DNA: TGTGCCAGCTCACCGGGGCAGACCTCCTACGAGCAGTACTTC; CDR3: CASSPGQTSYEQYF; size: few; J: TRBJ2-7; D: -; V: TRBV18
DNA: TGTGCCAGCAGCGCCCGATGGGGCGTCTACAATGAGCAGTTCTTC; CDR3: CASSARWGVYNEQFF; size: once; J: TRBJ2-1; D: -; V: TRBV14
DNA: TGCAGCGTTGCAGGACAGGGGGCTGGCTACACCTTC; CDR3: CSVAGQGAGYTF; size: few; J: TRBJ1-2; D: TRBD1; V: TRBV29-1
DNA: TGTGCCTGGATAAGATATTGGGGTTATGAGTGGACAAAGGGAGCTTTCTTT; CDR3: CAWIRYWGYEWTKGAFF; size: -; J: TRBJ1-1; D: -; V: TRBV30
DNA: TGTGCCATCCTCAGTCCCTCCGGGGGGACTAGCACAGATACGCAGTATTTT; CDR3: CAILSPSGGTSTDTQYF; size: once; J: TRBJ2-3; D: TRBD2; V: TRBV10-3
DNA: TGTGCCAGCAGTTTTGGCCCGGGCTCCTACAATGAGCAGTTCTTC; CDR3: CASSFGPGSYNEQFF; size: -; J: TRBJ2-1; D: -; V: TRBV12-3/TRBV12-4
DNA: TGCAGCGAACAGGTGAACAGGGTCCACAAGCAGTACTTC; CDR3: CSEQVNRVHKQYF; size: once; J: TRBJ2-7; D: -; V: TRBV29-1
DNA: TGTGCCAGCAGGTCGGCAGGTCTTTATGGCTACACCTTC; CDR3: CASRSAGLYGYTF; size: few; J: TRBJ1-2; D: -; V: TRBV5-6
DNA: TGCGCCAGCAGCTCGATGGGCGGGTACGAGCAGTACTTC; CDR3: CASSSMGGYEQYF; size: -; J: TRBJ2-7; D: -; V: TRBV5-1